A single sample gave rise to the 10 T cell receptor beta chains below, sequenced in a study of T cells in Graves' hyperthyroidism and ophthalmopathy. The TCR beta CDR3 regions underwent amplification using RNA transcripts as the source. TCR CDR3 underwent first-round RT-PCR with the HTBI primer set. TCRdb reanalysed the multiplex PCR reads using MiXCR and keeps one entry per CDR3 protein. In the table there are about 640,000 distinct CDR3 sequences, roughly 45% of which are singletons. The sequenced sample consisted of peripheral blood or thyroid tissue (not recorded which). The receptors were sampled from an adult man with Graves' disease, either hyperthyroidism or ophthalmopathy (not recorded which).

The V gene is TRBV6-5, the J gene TRBJ1-4; a weak D match, TRBD1 (5 bases). The CDR3 runs 16 residues. V lost 5 bases and J lost 4, with 17 bases in between. The germline V gene has CDR1 MNHEY and CDR2 SVGAGI. The CDR3, as DNA: TGTGCCAGCAGTGAAGCCCTAGGGGCCATTAATGAAAAACTGTTTTTT. This gives the protein CASSEALGAINEKLFF.

This chain's CDR3 is CASSAGFGGGGYTF. CDR3 in DNA: TGTGCCAGCAGTGCGGGATTTGGGGGAGGCGGCTACACCTTC. This sequence joins TRBV25-1 and TRBJ1-2; weak D call: TRBD1 (5 bases). Germline CDR1 and CDR2: MGHDK and SYGVNS. The CDR3 is 14 amino acids. The V end lost 4 bases, the J end lost 8 bases, and 17 bases lay between the germline ends.

This clonotype was seen at least ten times. The CDR3 loop is CASSAAGGAPKGYTF. The CDR3, as DNA: TGTGCCAGCAGCGCCGCGGGGGGGGCGCCGAAGGGCTACACCTTC. The chain uses TRBV9 and TRBJ1-2; maybe TRBD1 (6 bases). CDR1 is SGDLS, CDR2 YYNGEE, per germline. There are 15 residues in the CDR3. V lost 3 bases and J 8 bases, leaving 20 bases between the germline ends. Full variable domain (rest looked up from reference TRBV9 and TRBJ1-2): DSGVTQTPKHLITATGQRVTLRCSPRSGDLSVYWYQQSLDQGLQFLIQYYNGEERAKGNILERFSAQQFPDLHSELNLSSLELGDSALYFCASSAAGGAPKGYTFGSGTRLTVV.

This clonotype was detected many times. The CDR3, as DNA: TGCAGTGCGTTCAGGACTAGCGGCTTATACGAGCAGTACTTC. Translation gives CSAFRTSGLYEQYF. The chain uses TRBV20-1 and TRBJ2-7; 10 bases line up with TRBD2. Germline V gene data show CDR1 as DFQATT and CDR2 as SNEGSKA (reference sequence). This CDR3 region has 14 residues. The ends lost 6 bases at V and 4 bases at J; junction bases unmatched: 9.

As regards this clonotype: This may be a read error, as it is one base from a much larger clone. The rearrangement links TRBV5-1 to TRBJ1-2, with a tentative D call TRBD1 (5 bases). This CDR3 is built from 13 residues. In germline, CDR1 is SGHRS, CDR2 YFSETQ. CDR3 loop: CASKSRVVYGYTF. The CDR3 DNA reads as TGTGCCAGCAAAAGCAGGGTCGTCTATGGCTACACCTTC.

This clonotype came up many times. V gene TRBV20-1 combines with J gene TRBJ2-5; D is unresolved. Trimming shortened V by 5 bases and J by 2 bases, and 18 bases separated the two germline ends. This CDR3 contains 15 residues. Germline V lookup: CDR1 DFQATT, CDR2 SNEGSKA (reference sequence). Written as DNA, the CDR3 is TGCAGTGCTCGCTCCCCGGACGCCAAACAAGAGACCCAGTACTTC. This encodes CSARSPDAKQETQYF.

The sample holds a few counts of this clonotype. The chain combines TRBV13 with TRBJ1-1, with D possibly TRBD1 on 5 matching bases. Trimming removed 8 bases from V and 4 bases from J, with 17 bases in between. The V gene's germline CDR1 is PRHDT and CDR2 FYEKMQ (reference sequence). The CDR3 runs 14 residues. The CDR3 bases are TGTGCCAGCGGGCAGGGAGCTGGCGGCACTGAAGCTTTCTTT. It encodes CASGQGAGGTEAFF.

This clonotype has at least ten counts. V and J are TRBV2 and TRBJ1-6; 8 bases map to TRBD1. The V segment lost 7 bases and the J segment 4 bases; nucleotides outside the gene matches: 6. CDR3 size: 15 residues. Germline loops: CDR1 SNHLY, CDR2 FYNNEI. CDR3 sequence: CASTEDRVYNSPLHF. The CDR3 DNA sequence: TGTGCCAGCACGGAGGACAGGGTTTATAATTCACCCCTCCACTTT.

The chain uses TRBV6-4 and TRBJ1-5, with D possibly being TRBD1 (6 bases). This CDR3 comprises 15 residues. Germline V gene sequence: CDR1 MRHNA, CDR2 SNTAGT. Trimming pared 6 bases from V and 3 bases from J, leaving 15 bases between. CDR3 loop: CASSQRGRNNQPQHF. In DNA, the CDR3 is TGTGCCAGCAGCCAAAGGGGGAGAAACAATCAGCCCCAGCATTTT.

This clonotype turned up a few times. The genes are TRBV9 and TRBJ1-6; TRBD1 is a possible D gene (6 bases). The V gene's germline CDR1 is SGDLS and CDR2 YYNGEE. The V end was cut by 3 bases, the J end by 7 bases, with 20 bases between. The CDR3 runs to 17 residues. In DNA, the CDR3 is TGTGCCAGCAGCGAGGGGCCCAGGGGACATGGAAATTCACCCCTCCACTTT. Residues: CASSEGPRGHGNSPLHF.